These 31 T cell receptor beta chains were all obtained from the same sample, sequenced in a study of shared clonotypes between healthy human individuals. Assay: immunoSEQ multiplex PCR; the TCRdb copy retains only in-frame clones and omits some. The sample records millions of clones, around 96% being singletons. As defined, naive CD8 cells were CD45RO-negative and positively selected for CCR7, with terminally differentiated effector memory CD45RA+ cells excluded. Sequencing was performed on naive CD8+ T cells sorted from blood. The receptors were gathered from a man aged 18 to 30 in good health.

The genes are TRBV13 and TRBJ2-6; no clear D. Trimming shortened V by 4 bases and J by 0 bases, and 7 bases separated the two germline ends. The CDR3 is 15 amino acids. Germline V gene sequence: CDR1 PRHDT, CDR2 FYEKMQ (reference sequence). CDR3 amino acids: CASSSQSSGANVLTF. The CDR3, as DNA: TGTGCCAGCAGCTCCCAGAGCTCTGGGGCCAACGTCCTGACTTTC. The full variable domain, its missing parts supplied by reference TRBV13 and TRBJ2-6, is AAGVIQSPRHLIKEKRETATLKCYPIPRHDTVYWYQQGPGQDPQFLISFYEKMQSDKGSIPDRFSAQQFSDYHSELNMSSLELGDSALYFCASSSQSSGANVLTFGAGSRLTVL.

V and J are TRBV12-5 and TRBJ1-1; maybe TRBD1 (6 bases). CDR1 is LGHNT, CDR2 FRNRAP, per germline. Trimming took off 5 bases at V and 1 base at J, with 11 bases between the two ends. The CDR3 sequence is 14 residues long. DNA of the CDR3: TGTGCTAGTGGTATGACAGGCCGGAACACTGAAGCTTTCTTT. It codes for CASGMTGRNTEAFF.

The rearrangement uses TRBV5-8 and TRBJ1-5, with D maybe TRBD1 (5 bases). The V end lost 2 bases, the J end lost 5 bases, and 11 bases lay between the germline ends. Per the germline V gene, CDR1 is SGHTS and CDR2 is YDEGEE. This CDR3 spans 14 amino acids. CDR3 sequence: CASSFEKGHQPQHF. CDR3 in DNA: TGTGCCAGCAGCTTCGAGAAGGGGCATCAGCCCCAGCATTTT.

The rearrangement links TRBV29-1 to TRBJ2-7, with TRBD1 identical over 7 bases. V gave up 0 bases and J gave up 11 bases; unmatched junction bases: 4. The CDR3 has 11 amino acids. Looked up from germline, CDR1 is SQVTM and CDR2 is ANQGSEA. CDR3 region: CSVEDLTGEYF. Here the CDR3 DNA reads TGCAGCGTTGAAGATCTTACAGGGGAGTACTTC.

V usage is TRBV27 and J usage is TRBJ2-5, with 8 bases identical to TRBD2. Germline V lookup: CDR1 MNHEY, CDR2 SMNVEV (reference sequence). V lost 1 base to trimming and J lost 5 bases; unmatched junction nucleotides: 9. The CDR3 extends over 16 amino acids. This CDR3 reads CASSLLGTSGVETQYF. The DNA of the CDR3 is TGTGCCAGCAGTTTATTGGGGACTAGTGGTGTTGAGACCCAGTACTTC.

The chain joins TRBV6-4 to TRBJ2-7; the D is unclear. V lost 0 bases and J 2 bases, leaving 8 bases between the germline ends. The germline V gene encodes CDR1 MRHNA and CDR2 SNTAGT. The length of the CDR3 is 14 residues. For the CDR3, the DNA is TGTGCCAGCAGTGACTCGCTAGGGACCTACGAGCAGTACTTC. Its protein is CASSDSLGTYEQYF.

V and J are TRBV7-9 and TRBJ1-2; TRBD1 might be the D (5 bases). V was cut by 4 bases and J by 2 bases, with 17 bases left in between. The CDR3 covers 16 residues. Per germline, CDR1 SEHNR and CDR2 FQNEAQ (reference sequence). In nucleotides, the CDR3 is TGTGCCAGCAGCTCCTACTTACAGGAACCCAACTATGGCTACACCTTC. It specifies CASSSYLQEPNYGYTF.

This chain uses TRBV27 with TRBJ1-4; no clear D gene. V lost 1 base and J lost 8, with 11 bases in between. The CDR3 loop spans 14 amino acids. Per germline, CDR1 MNHEY and CDR2 SMNVEV (reference sequence). The CDR3 spells CASSLFRFGEKLFF. CDR3 coding DNA: TGTGCCAGCAGTTTATTCAGATTTGGGGAAAAACTGTTTTTT. Full variable domain (outside the CDR3, taken from reference TRBV27 and TRBJ1-4): EAQVTQNPRYLITVTGKKLTVTCSQNMNHEYMSWYRQDPGLGLRQIYYSMNVEVTDKGDVPEGYKVSRKEKRNFPLILESPSPNQTSLYFCASSLFRFGEKLFFGSGTQLSVL.

The chain uses TRBV6-6 and TRBJ2-7, with D perhaps TRBD1 (6 bases). The V end was cut by 6 bases, the J end by 6 bases, with 12 bases between. This CDR3 has 12 residues. Per the germline V gene, CDR1 is MNHNY and CDR2 is SVGAGI (reference sequence). CDR3 DNA sequence: TGTGCCAGCAGCGGGGACATTAGCGAGCAGTACTTC. Its protein product is CASSGDISEQYF.

In nucleotides, the CDR3 is TGTGCCAGCAGCTTTGCTAGCGGGATCTCCTACGAGCAGTACTTC. As protein: CASSFASGISYEQYF. This chain connects TRBV7-9 to TRBJ2-7; 9 bases fit TRBD2. V was pared by 3 bases and J by 0 bases, with 3 bases of the junction left unmatched. Germline loops: CDR1 SEHNR, CDR2 FQNEAQ (reference sequence). There are 15 residues in the CDR3.

As concerns this clone: The sample carries other DNA sequences with the same CDR3. The gene calls are TRBV19 and TRBJ2-7; 7 bases match TRBD1. The V gene end was trimmed by 5 bases and the J gene end by 1 base; junction bases not matched to a gene: 5. Germline V gene lookup returns CDR1 LNHDA and CDR2 SQIVND (reference sequence). The CDR3 contains 14 residues. The CDR3 DNA sequence: TGTGCCAGTAGTCCGACAGGGTCTTCCTACGAGCAGTACTTC. It yields the protein CASSPTGSSYEQYF.

The J gene is TRBJ2-2, the V gene TRBV7-9; 7 bases are a match to TRBD1. Germline-derived CDR1 and CDR2 are SEHNR and FQNEAQ (reference sequence). This CDR3 spans 15 amino acids. J was trimmed by 3 bases and V by 5 bases; bases with no gene match: 6. This chain's CDR3 is CASSQRQGDTGELFF. CDR3 DNA: TGTGCCAGCAGCCAACGACAGGGCGACACCGGGGAGCTGTTTTTT.

The chain couples TRBV10-1 to TRBJ1-5; D gene uncertain. Germline CDR1 and CDR2: WNHNN and SYGVQD (reference sequence). This CDR3 spans 13 amino acids. The V gene lost 2 bases and the J gene lost 4 bases, with 6 bases spanning the gap. The CDR3 spells CASSEGENQPQHF. The CDR3 DNA follows: TGCGCCAGCAGTGAGGGTGAAAATCAGCCCCAGCATTTT.

J is TRBJ1-2 and V is TRBV10-3; no reliable D call. CDR3 length equals 16 residues. V was trimmed by 3 bases and J by 4 bases, leaving 18 bases between them. The germline CDR1 and CDR2 sequences are ENHRY and SYGVKD. The CDR3: CAISDGEGLPSYGYTF. The CDR3 DNA reads as TGTGCCATCAGTGATGGGGAAGGACTTCCTAGCTATGGCTACACCTTC.

This chain connects TRBV5-5 to TRBJ2-5, with D uncertain. Germline V gives CDR1 SGHKS, CDR2 YYEKEE (reference sequence). The CDR3 is 17 amino acids. The V gene lost 0 bases and the J gene lost 3 bases, with 18 bases spanning the gap. CDR3 in DNA: TGTGCCAGCAGCTTGGTGGATTCGACGAGAACAAAAGAGACCCAGTACTTC. Protein: CASSLVDSTRTKETQYF.

The J gene is TRBJ1-2, the V gene TRBV7-9; a weak D match, TRBD1 (5 bases). Trimming took 5 bases from V and 4 from J, leaving 14 bases between them. CDR1 is SEHNR and CDR2 is FQNEAQ in the germline V gene (reference sequence). CDR3 size: 14 residues. This CDR3 is CASSEIKGLYGYTF. The CDR3 DNA sequence: TGTGCCAGCAGCGAAATCAAGGGGCTCTATGGCTACACCTTC.

This clone was seen once. The chain carries TRBV10-2 and TRBJ2-2; D possibly corresponds to TRBD2 (7 bases). Germline V CDR1 and CDR2: WSHSY, SAAADI. The V and J ends lost 2 bases and 4 bases respectively, with 11 bases between them. The CDR3 has 15 amino acids. This CDR3 is CASSEAGEGTGELFF. The CDR3 DNA reads as TGCGCCAGCAGTGAGGCAGGGGAGGGCACCGGGGAGCTGTTTTTT.

The chain joins TRBV9 to TRBJ2-3; 7 bases are shared with TRBD2. The germline gives CDR1 SGDLS, CDR2 YYNGEE. Germline trimming cut 4 bases from V and 4 bases from J; bases unmatched to any gene: 6. The CDR3 extends over 14 amino acids. The CDR3 sequence is CASSFGGSADTQYF. The CDR3 DNA reads TGTGCCAGCAGCTTTGGCGGGAGTGCAGATACGCAGTATTTT.

V gene TRBV4-3 combines with J gene TRBJ2-1, with a weak D call TRBD2 (6 bases). V gave up 0 bases and J gave up 4 bases, with 19 bases separating them. The germline gives CDR1 LGHNA, CDR2 YSLEER. The CDR3 sequence is 18 residues long. The CDR3 bases are TGCGCCAGCAGCCAAGATCAGCACGGTGGCGGGATATACAATGAGCAGTTCTTC. Translation: CASSQDQHGGGIYNEQFF.

The CDR3 bases are TGTGCCAGCAGCCCCCTCGGTAGCTCTGGAAACACCATATATTTT. This sequence encodes CASSPLGSSGNTIYF. This rearrangement joins TRBV9 to TRBJ1-3; D gene uncertain. Deletions cut 4 bases from V and 0 bases from J, with 11 bases between. CDR1 and CDR2 (germline): SGDLS, YYNGEE. This CDR3 is 15 amino acids long.

V gene TRBV6-5 combines with J gene TRBJ2-7; tentatively, D is TRBD2 (6 bases). CDR1 and CDR2 from the germline V gene are MNHEY and SVGAGI. CDR3 size: 15 residues. Trimming took off 0 bases at V and 3 bases at J, with 12 bases between the two ends. The CDR3 reads CASSYSPRRDYEQYF. As DNA, the CDR3 is TGTGCCAGCAGTTACTCCCCTCGGCGGGACTACGAGCAGTACTTC.

The chain carries TRBV6-6 and TRBJ1-2; D is perhaps TRBD1 (5 bases). Trimming stripped 0 bases from V and 7 bases from J, with 12 bases between. Germline CDR1 is MNHNY and CDR2 is SVGAGI (reference sequence). This CDR3 is built from 14 residues. Here the CDR3 reads CASSYSEGPAGYTF. The CDR3 DNA sequence: TGTGCCAGCAGTTACTCGGAGGGACCCGCTGGCTACACCTTC.

The chain has TRBV5-1 and TRBJ2-1, with 8 bases that match TRBD2. Germline loops: CDR1 SGHRS, CDR2 YFSETQ. The CDR3 consists of 15 residues. Trimming removed 3 bases from V and 3 bases from J; junction bases left unmatched: 5. The DNA for the CDR3 is TGCGCCAGCAGCTCCAGCGGGGGCCTCTACAATGAGCAGTTCTTC. It translates to CASSSSGGLYNEQFF.

The chain links TRBV28 to TRBJ2-2; 10 bases agree with TRBD2. The CDR3 totals 16 residues. Germline trimming cut 4 bases from V and 2 bases from J; bases unmatched to any gene: 4. The germline CDR1 and CDR2 sequences are MDHEN and SYDVKM. The CDR3 sequence: CASSSGLAVNTGELFF. CDR3 sequence (DNA): TGTGCCAGCAGTTCCGGACTAGCGGTAAACACCGGGGAGCTGTTTTTT.

The V gene is TRBV4-3, the J gene TRBJ2-7; D unclear. The CDR3 is 15 residues long. Germline V lookup: CDR1 LGHNA, CDR2 YSLEER. The V end was cut by 0 bases, the J end by 3 bases, with 12 bases between. The CDR3 is CASSQDLYPDYEQYF. CDR3 DNA sequence: TGCGCCAGCAGCCAAGATCTTTACCCAGACTACGAGCAGTACTTC.

This chain joins TRBV5-6 and TRBJ2-1, with 11 bases identical to TRBD2. V shed 0 bases and J 10 bases; nucleotides not matched to a gene: 9. Germline V gene sequence: CDR1 SGHDT, CDR2 YYEEEE. There are 16 residues in the CDR3. The CDR3 DNA follows: TGTGCCAGCAGCTTGGAGGCACTAGCGGGAGCAGGGGAGCAGTTCTTC. Amino acid sequence: CASSLEALAGAGEQFF.

CDR3 sequence reads: CASSRWTGAYNEQFF. The CDR3 nucleotides read TGTGCCAGCAGCCGATGGACAGGGGCCTACAATGAGCAGTTCTTC. The chain has TRBV7-9 and TRBJ2-1; 9 bases map to TRBD1. Germline assignment: CDR1 SEHNR and CDR2 FQNEAQ (reference sequence). The CDR3 covers 15 residues. Losses at the gene ends were 5 bases for V and 2 bases for J; bases not matched to a gene: 4.

Regarding this clone: The same CDR3 is also encoded by other DNA sequences in this sample. CDR3 region: CASSQAGAGELFF. CDR3 sequence (DNA): TGTGCCAGCAGCCAAGCAGGGGCCGGGGAGCTGTTTTTT. The genes are TRBV4-2 and TRBJ2-2, with D maybe TRBD1 (6 bases). Germline V gives CDR1 LGHNA, CDR2 YNFKEQ. This CDR3 has 13 residues. V was clipped by 1 base and J by 6 bases, with 6 bases between them.

The chain uses TRBV5-8 and TRBJ2-1; D gene unclear. This CDR3 is 16 amino acids long. Trimming cost V 3 bases and J 7 bases, with 20 bases left between them. Germline V CDR1 and CDR2: SGHTS, YDEGEE. The CDR3 DNA reads as TGTGCCAGCAGCTCCCTACTCGACACAAAGAGGAATGAGCAGTTCTTC. This gives the protein CASSSLLDTKRNEQFF.

CDR3 sequence reads: CASSLSIMGETQYF. The CDR3 DNA reads as TGTGCCAGCAGTTTATCGATAATGGGTGAGACCCAGTACTTC. The rearrangement uses TRBV27 and TRBJ2-5; D uncertain. This CDR3 contains 14 residues. Germline V gene sequence: CDR1 MNHEY, CDR2 SMNVEV (reference sequence). With 0 bases removed from V and 5 bases from J, the gap between germline ends came to 10 bases.

This clone was seen more than once but under ten times. The gene calls are TRBV7-2 and TRBJ2-3; 11 nucleotides agree with TRBD2. V was pared by 2 bases and J by 5 bases, with 3 bases of the junction left unmatched. Looked up from germline, CDR1 is SGHTA and CDR2 is FQGNSA. The CDR3 length is 15 residues. CDR3 residues: CASSLIGLAGDTQYF. CDR3 nucleotides: TGTGCCAGCAGCTTAATCGGACTAGCGGGAGATACGCAGTATTTT.